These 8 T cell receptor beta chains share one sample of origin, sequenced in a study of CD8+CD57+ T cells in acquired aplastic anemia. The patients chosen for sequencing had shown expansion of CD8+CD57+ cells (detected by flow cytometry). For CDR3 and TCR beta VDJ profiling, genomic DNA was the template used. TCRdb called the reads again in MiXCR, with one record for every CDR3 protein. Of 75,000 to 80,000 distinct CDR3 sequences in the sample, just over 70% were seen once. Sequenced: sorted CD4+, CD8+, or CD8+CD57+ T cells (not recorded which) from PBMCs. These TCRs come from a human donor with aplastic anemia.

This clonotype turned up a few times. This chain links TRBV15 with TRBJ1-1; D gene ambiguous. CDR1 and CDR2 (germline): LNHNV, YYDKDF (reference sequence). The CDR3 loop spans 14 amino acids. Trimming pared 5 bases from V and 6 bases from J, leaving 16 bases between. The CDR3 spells CATSRGVTIAEAFF. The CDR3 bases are TGTGCCACCAGCCGAGGTGTAACAATCGCTGAAGCTTTCTTT.

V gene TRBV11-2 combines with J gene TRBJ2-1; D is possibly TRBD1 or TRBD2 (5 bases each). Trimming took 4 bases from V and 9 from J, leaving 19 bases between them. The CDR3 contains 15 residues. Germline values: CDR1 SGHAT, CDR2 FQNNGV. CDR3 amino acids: CASSSRGGGSIEQFF. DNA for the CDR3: TGTGCCAGCAGCTCTAGGGGTGGGGGTTCTATTGAGCAGTTCTTC.

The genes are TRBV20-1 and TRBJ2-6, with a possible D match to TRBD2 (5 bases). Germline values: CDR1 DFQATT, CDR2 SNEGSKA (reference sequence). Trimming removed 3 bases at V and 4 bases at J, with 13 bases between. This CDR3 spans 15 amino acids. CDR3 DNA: TGCAGTGCTAGTGAGGGTTTGGGGGGGGCCAACGTCCTGACTTTC. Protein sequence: CSASEGLGGANVLTF.

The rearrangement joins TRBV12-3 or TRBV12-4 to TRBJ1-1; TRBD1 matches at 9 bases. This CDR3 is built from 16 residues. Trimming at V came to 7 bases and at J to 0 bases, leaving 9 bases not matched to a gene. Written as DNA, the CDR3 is TGTGCCAGCATCCCCAGGGACAGGGATTTGAACACTGAAGCTTTCTTT. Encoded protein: CASIPRDRDLNTEAFF.

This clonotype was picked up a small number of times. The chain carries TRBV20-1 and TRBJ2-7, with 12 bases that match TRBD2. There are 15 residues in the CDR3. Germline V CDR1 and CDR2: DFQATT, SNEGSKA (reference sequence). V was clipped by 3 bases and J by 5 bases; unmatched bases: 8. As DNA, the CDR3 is TGCAGTGCTAGGAACCAACTAGCGGGAGGAAACGAGCAGTACTTC. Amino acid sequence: CSARNQLAGGNEQYF.

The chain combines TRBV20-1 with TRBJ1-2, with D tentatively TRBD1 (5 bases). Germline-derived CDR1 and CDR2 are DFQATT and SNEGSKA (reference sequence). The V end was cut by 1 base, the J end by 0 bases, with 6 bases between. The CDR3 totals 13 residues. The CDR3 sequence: CSARGTTNYGYTF. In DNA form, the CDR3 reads TGCAGTGCTAGAGGGACAACTAACTATGGCTACACCTTC.

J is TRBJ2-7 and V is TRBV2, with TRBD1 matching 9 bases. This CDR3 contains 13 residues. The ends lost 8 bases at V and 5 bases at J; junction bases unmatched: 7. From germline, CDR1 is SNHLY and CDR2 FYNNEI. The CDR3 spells CASRPQGAHEQYF. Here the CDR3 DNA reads TGTGCCAGCCGCCCACAGGGGGCACACGAGCAGTACTTC.

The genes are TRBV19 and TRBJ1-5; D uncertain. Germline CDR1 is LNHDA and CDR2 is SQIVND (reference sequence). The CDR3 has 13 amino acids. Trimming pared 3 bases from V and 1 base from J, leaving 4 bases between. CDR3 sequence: CASSMESNQPQHF. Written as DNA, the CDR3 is TGTGCCAGTAGTATGGAAAGCAATCAGCCCCAGCATTTT.